A selection of T cell receptor beta chains follows, all from one sample in a study of blood T cell repertoires in COVID-19. Clones were read by immunoSEQ multiplex PCR, and TCRdb kept only the in-frame ones, dropping some. The sample lists some 78,000 clones, 90% seen once, with approximately 0.98% in the top ten. The sequenced sample was peripheral blood. The receptors come from a woman aged 50 to 60 in a cohort sampled during active COVID-19. Each CDR3 is given with its conserved first and last residue. Fields, in order: D gene, J gene, clone size, V gene, CDR3 DNA, CDR3 protein. D genes are given only for firm matches. Only part of the rows carry a size: once, few, many, or a class if the clone is expanded.

d_gene: -
j_gene: TRBJ1-4
abundance: -
v_gene: TRBV6-1
CDR3nt: TGTGCCAGCAGTGAAGGCAGCCAAAGACTTAATGAAAAACTGTTTTTT
CDR3aa: CASSEGSQRLNEKLFF

d_gene: -
j_gene: TRBJ1-6
abundance: -
v_gene: TRBV28
CDR3nt: TGTGCCAGCAGCCCCCCCGGGTTATGGAATTCACCCCTCCACTTT
CDR3aa: CASSPPGLWNSPLHF

d_gene: -
j_gene: TRBJ1-6
abundance: once
v_gene: TRBV30
CDR3nt: TGTGCCTGGAGTGTACGGAGGACAGCGGTTTCACCCCTCCACTTT
CDR3aa: CAWSVRRTAVSPLHF

d_gene: TRBD1
j_gene: TRBJ1-1
abundance: once
v_gene: TRBV7-3
CDR3nt: TGTGCCAGCAGCCCGGGACAGGGGGGAACTGAAGCTTTCTTT
CDR3aa: CASSPGQGGTEAFF

d_gene: -
j_gene: TRBJ1-4
abundance: -
v_gene: TRBV5-6
CDR3nt: TGTGCCAGCAGCTTGGAAGGGGATGAAAAACTGTTTTTT
CDR3aa: CASSLEGDEKLFF

d_gene: -
j_gene: TRBJ2-7
abundance: -
v_gene: TRBV30
CDR3nt: TGTGCCTGGAGTGTGAGGGGGGGTTCAGGGGAGCAGTACTTC
CDR3aa: CAWSVRGGSGEQYF

d_gene: -
j_gene: TRBJ2-3
abundance: -
v_gene: TRBV6-5
CDR3nt: TGTGCCAGCAGTTCACAGGTGTCCACAGATACGCAGTATTTT
CDR3aa: CASSSQVSTDTQYF

d_gene: -
j_gene: TRBJ1-4
abundance: -
v_gene: TRBV5-1
CDR3nt: TGCGCCAGCAGCCGGGACTCGGGAGGGGAAAAACTGTTTTTT
CDR3aa: CASSRDSGGEKLFF

d_gene: -
j_gene: TRBJ1-6
abundance: once
v_gene: TRBV19
CDR3nt: TGTGCCAGTAACCTCCCCGGGATTTCAAATTCACCCCTCCACTTT
CDR3aa: CASNLPGISNSPLHF

d_gene: -
j_gene: TRBJ2-3
abundance: -
v_gene: TRBV5-1
CDR3nt: TGCGCCAGCAGCTCCCACACAGATACGCAGTATTTT
CDR3aa: CASSSHTDTQYF

d_gene: -
j_gene: TRBJ2-4
abundance: -
v_gene: TRBV7-8
CDR3nt: TGTGCCAGCAGCTTAGGGGGCTTAGCCAAAAACATTCAGTACTTC
CDR3aa: CASSLGGLAKNIQYF

d_gene: -
j_gene: TRBJ2-7
abundance: -
v_gene: TRBV27
CDR3nt: TGTGCCAGCAGTTTACAGGGGCCTCCCTACGAGCAGTACTTC
CDR3aa: CASSLQGPPYEQYF

d_gene: -
j_gene: TRBJ2-1
abundance: -
v_gene: TRBV11-2
CDR3nt: TGTGCCAGCAGCTTAGGAGGCTCCTACAATGAGCAGTTCTTC
CDR3aa: CASSLGGSYNEQFF

d_gene: -
j_gene: TRBJ2-3
abundance: -
v_gene: TRBV28
CDR3nt: TGTGCCAGCGGGGGGGGCCTTGACACAGATACGCAGTATTTT
CDR3aa: CASGGGLDTDTQYF

d_gene: TRBD1
j_gene: TRBJ2-1
abundance: -
v_gene: TRBV19
CDR3nt: TGTGCCAGTAGTGGACAGGACCCTAAGAATGAGCAGTTCTTC
CDR3aa: CASSGQDPKNEQFF